The 22 T cell receptor beta chains given below trace back to one sample, sequenced in a study of shared clonotypes between healthy human individuals. TCRdb keeps only in-frame clones here, not all; method: immunoSEQ multiplex PCR. Among approximately 940,000 clones, 76% were seen once, and the ten largest hold 1.5%. The sequenced sample was memory CD4+ T cells sorted from blood. Subset here: CD45RA-negative fraction. These receptors came from a man aged 18 to 30 in good health.

This clone was observed once. The V gene is TRBV6-5, the J gene TRBJ1-2, with D perhaps TRBD1 (6 bases). The CDR3 runs to 15 residues. Between the trimmed V and J ends, which lost 6 bases and 3 bases, there was a span of 17 bases. Germline V gene sequence: CDR1 MNHEY, CDR2 SVGAGI. CDR3 region: CASRHGQWGDYGYTF. The DNA of the CDR3 is TGTGCCAGCAGACACGGACAGTGGGGGGACTATGGCTACACCTTC.

This clone came up once. The V call is TRBV2, the J call TRBJ1-1, with D perhaps matching TRBD1 (5 bases). The CDR3 extends over 16 amino acids. The ends were cut back, 2 bases at V and 0 bases at J, with 13 bases in the middle. Per the germline V gene, CDR1 is SNHLY and CDR2 is FYNNEI. For the CDR3, the DNA is TGTGCCAGCAGTGAAACAGGTTACGTAATGAACACTGAAGCTTTCTTT. Translation gives CASSETGYVMNTEAFF.

The chain is built from TRBV7-8 and TRBJ2-1; 10 bases map to TRBD2. This CDR3 is built from 15 residues. Germline V gene lookup returns CDR1 SGHVS and CDR2 FQNEAQ. V shed 5 bases, J shed 2 bases, and the junction held 3 bases outside the gene matches. For the CDR3, the DNA is TGTGCCAGCAGCAAAAGCGGGGGGGCCTACAATGAGCAGTTCTTC. This codes for CASSKSGGAYNEQFF. Supplemented by reference TRBV7-8 and TRBJ2-1, the full variable domain reads GAGVSQSPRYKVAKRGQDVALRCDPISGHVSLFWYQQALGQGPEFLTYFQNEAQLDKSGLPSDRFFAERPEGSVSTLKIQRTQQEDSAVYLCASSKSGGAYNEQFFGPGTRLTVL.

This clone was counted only a few times. Other nucleotide sequences from this sample produce the same CDR3. This rearrangement joins TRBV6-1 to TRBJ2-7; 7 bases map to TRBD1. Trimming cost V 1 base and J 1 base; bases outside gene matches: 1. The CDR3 contains 14 residues. Per germline, CDR1 MNHNS and CDR2 SASEGT. CDR3 sequence reads: CASSEVGQSYEQYF. The CDR3 nucleotides are TGTGCCAGCAGTGAAGTGGGACAGTCCTACGAGCAGTACTTC.

The chain links TRBV5-1 to TRBJ2-2; 8 bases fit TRBD2. CDR1 and CDR2 from the germline V gene are SGHRS and YFSETQ. The CDR3 runs to 16 residues. J lost 6 bases, V lost 3 bases, and 10 bases had no gene match. CDR3 in amino acids: CASSSRGGLNPGELFF. CDR3 in DNA: TGCGCCAGCAGCTCCCGGGGGGGACTAAACCCCGGGGAGCTGTTTTTT.

Concerning this clone itself: The sample holds other DNA sequences that translate to the same CDR3. Here the CDR3 reads CASEGEYEQYF. CDR3 sequence (DNA): TGTGCCAGCGAGGGGGAATACGAGCAGTACTTC. V is TRBV2 and J is TRBJ2-7; weak D call: TRBD1 (6 bases). This CDR3 comprises 11 residues. Trimming stripped 8 bases from V and 4 bases from J, with 9 bases between. CDR1 is SNHLY, CDR2 FYNNEI, per germline.

The V gene is TRBV10-3, the J gene TRBJ2-5, with D perhaps matching TRBD1 (6 bases). V was clipped by 11 bases and J by 4 bases, with 14 bases between them. The germline V gene has CDR1 ENHRY and CDR2 SYGVKD. This CDR3 contains 12 residues. CDR3 loop: CASGDGRETQYF. CDR3 coding DNA: TGTGCCTCAGGGGATGGGCGAGAGACCCAGTACTTC.

This chain connects TRBV18 to TRBJ2-7; 11 bases fit TRBD2. Germline CDR1 is KGHSH and CDR2 is LQKENI. V dropped 3 bases and J dropped 7; count of bases not matched to a gene: 5. The CDR3 is 14 amino acids. CDR3 nucleotides: TGTGCCAGCTCACCGGGACTAGCGGAGAGGGAGCAGTACTTC. This translates into CASSPGLAEREQYF.

The rearrangement uses TRBV9 and TRBJ2-2; TRBD2 matches at 11 bases. The germline CDR1 and CDR2 sequences are SGDLS and YYNGEE. The V gene end was trimmed by 2 bases and the J gene end by 7 bases; junction bases not matched to a gene: 7. The CDR3 is 16 residues long. In DNA form, the CDR3 reads TGTGCCAGCAGCGTCCCTCTAGCGGGGGGCATCGGGGAGCTGTTTTTT. This codes for CASSVPLAGGIGELFF.

In nucleotides, the CDR3 is TGTGCCAGCAGTTTATTGGGGGGCGGTGGGGCCAACGTCCTGACTTTC. Its translation is CASSLLGGGGANVLTF. This rearrangement joins TRBV27 to TRBJ2-6, with D perhaps matching TRBD1 or TRBD2 (6 bases each). This CDR3 has 16 residues. Germline CDR1 and CDR2: MNHEY and SMNVEV (reference sequence). V lost 1 base, J lost 3 bases, and 10 bases lay in between.

As concerns this clone: Compared with germline, one end of the junction differs, possibly owing to a read error. The chain couples TRBV7-8 to TRBJ2-1; 12 positions agree with TRBD2. Per germline, CDR1 SGHVS and CDR2 FQNEAQ. The length of the CDR3 is 14 residues. CDR3 in DNA: TGTGCCAGCAGCCTAGCGGGGGGGCCAAGTGAGCAGTTCTTC. Protein: CASSLAGGPSEQFF. Variable domain in full (rest from reference TRBV7-8 and TRBJ2-1): GAGVSQSPRYKVAKRGQDVALRCDPISGHVSLFWYQQALGQGPEFLTYFQNEAQLDKSGLPSDRFFAERPEGSVSTLKIQRTQQEDSAVYLCASSLAGGPSEQFFGPGTRLTVL.

The rearrangement joins TRBV7-2 to TRBJ1-2, with D tentatively TRBD1 (6 bases). The CDR3 sequence is 14 residues long. V was pared by 5 bases and J by 6 bases, with 16 bases between. CDR1 SGHTA and CDR2 FQGNSA come from the germline V gene. CDR3 protein: CASSKDRQVHGYTF. CDR3 DNA sequence: TGTGCCAGCAGCAAGGATCGACAGGTTCATGGCTACACCTTC.

In DNA, the CDR3 is TGTGCCTGGAGTGTCCGGCGTGGGAGCGGGGAGCTGTTTTTT. Translating it yields CAWSVRRGSGELFF. The genes are TRBV30 and TRBJ2-2, with TRBD2 as a possible D gene (5 bases). V lost 0 bases and J lost 7, with 12 bases in between. Germline V gives CDR1 GTSNPN, CDR2 SVGIG (reference sequence). The CDR3 sequence is 14 residues long.

The rearrangement joins TRBV5-1 to TRBJ1-5; D not certain. Germline values: CDR1 SGHRS, CDR2 YFSETQ. This CDR3 has 14 amino acids. V shed 1 base and J shed 3 bases, with 8 bases lying between them. The CDR3 protein is CASSLMGPNQPQHF. CDR3 bases: TGCGCCAGCAGCTTGATGGGTCCCAATCAGCCCCAGCATTTT.

This clone was seen a few times. The chain joins TRBV28 to TRBJ1-1, with a tentative D call TRBD1 (5 bases). Per the germline V gene, CDR1 is MDHEN and CDR2 is SYDVKM. The CDR3 extends over 12 amino acids. V was shortened by 6 bases and J by 5 bases, with 10 bases between the two germline ends. CDR3 in DNA: TGTGCCAGCAGACAGGACATAACTGAAGCTTTCTTT. Protein product: CASRQDITEAFF.

The chain links TRBV2 to TRBJ2-2, with TRBD2 identical over 10 bases. Unmatched junction bases numbered 9, after V lost 4 bases and J lost 7 bases. The CDR3 loop spans 16 amino acids. CDR1 SNHLY and CDR2 FYNNEI come from the germline V gene. CDR3 residues: CASSGEGLALGGELFF. In nucleotides, the CDR3 is TGTGCCAGCAGTGGAGAGGGACTAGCGTTAGGCGGGGAGCTGTTTTTT.

V gene TRBV9 combines with J gene TRBJ1-3, with 8 bases matching TRBD1. This CDR3 region has 17 residues. V lost 0 bases to trimming and J lost 2 bases; unmatched junction nucleotides: 7. CDR1 SGDLS and CDR2 YYNGEE come from the germline V gene. CDR3 in amino acids: CASSVAGWGQAGNTIYF. CDR3 sequence (DNA): TGTGCCAGCAGCGTAGCCGGGTGGGGACAGGCTGGAAACACCATATATTTT.

V usage is TRBV27 and J usage is TRBJ1-1, with 7 bases lining up with TRBD1. Germline-derived CDR1 and CDR2 are MNHEY and SMNVEV (reference sequence). The CDR3 covers 18 residues. V gave up 0 bases and J gave up 0 bases; unmatched junction bases: 10. The CDR3 sequence is CASSLSGTTGRMNTEAFF. DNA for the CDR3: TGTGCCAGCAGTTTATCGGGGACGACAGGGAGGATGAACACTGAAGCTTTCTTT.

The V gene is TRBV5-5, the J gene TRBJ2-3; D is unclear. Between the trimmed V and J ends, which lost 9 bases and 1 base, there was a span of 15 bases. Germline V gene sequence: CDR1 SGHKS, CDR2 YYEKEE (reference sequence). The CDR3 extends over 14 amino acids. The CDR3 is CATLVAPGTDTQYF. CDR3 bases: TGTGCCACCCTGGTGGCCCCTGGCACAGATACGCAGTATTTT.

This clone was recorded only once. The chain employs TRBV6-6 and TRBJ1-1; a possible D gene is TRBD1 (5 bases). Trimming removed 10 bases at V and 0 bases at J, with 18 bases between. The CDR3 runs to 15 residues. Germline V gives CDR1 MNHNY, CDR2 SVGAGI (reference sequence). The CDR3 DNA sequence: TGTGCCATCTGGGACTCAGGGAATATGAACACTGAAGCTTTCTTT. It codes for CAIWDSGNMNTEAFF.

Details on this clone: This same CDR3 is encoded by further DNA sequences in the sample. V gene TRBV10-2 combines with J gene TRBJ1-1, with D possibly matching TRBD1 (5 bases). V gave up 2 bases and J gave up 2 bases, with 6 bases separating them. Germline CDR1 is WSHSY and CDR2 is SAAADI. This CDR3 contains 13 residues. CDR3 nucleotide sequence: TGCGCCAGCAGTGAGCAGGGTAACACTGAAGCTTTCTTT. It translates to CASSEQGNTEAFF.

This clone was seen just once. This chain connects TRBV9 to TRBJ2-2, with D unresolved. Germline V CDR1 and CDR2: SGDLS, YYNGEE. CDR3 length: 16 residues. V gave up 4 bases and J gave up 0 bases, with 13 bases separating them. DNA for the CDR3: TGTGCCAGCAGCCCCCGGCAGGTTTCGAACACCGGGGAGCTGTTTTTT. It is translated as CASSPRQVSNTGELFF.